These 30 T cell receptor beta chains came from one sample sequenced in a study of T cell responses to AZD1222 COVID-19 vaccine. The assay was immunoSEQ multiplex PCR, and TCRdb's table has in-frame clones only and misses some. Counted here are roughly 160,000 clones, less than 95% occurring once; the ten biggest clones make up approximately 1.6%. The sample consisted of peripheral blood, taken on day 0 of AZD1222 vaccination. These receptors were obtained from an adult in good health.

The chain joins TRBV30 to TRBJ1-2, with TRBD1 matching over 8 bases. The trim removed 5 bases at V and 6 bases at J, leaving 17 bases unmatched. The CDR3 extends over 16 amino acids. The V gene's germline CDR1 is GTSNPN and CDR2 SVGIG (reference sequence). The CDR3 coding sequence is TGTGCCTGGGACCTTACCGGGACAGGAACATCGAATGGCTACACCTTC. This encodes CAWDLTGTGTSNGYTF.

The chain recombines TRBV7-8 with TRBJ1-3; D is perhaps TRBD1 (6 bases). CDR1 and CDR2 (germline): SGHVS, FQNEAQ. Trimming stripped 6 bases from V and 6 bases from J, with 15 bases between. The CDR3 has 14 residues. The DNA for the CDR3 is TGTGCCAGCAGTCTTCAGGGGTCAACAAACACCATATATTTT. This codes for CASSLQGSTNTIYF.

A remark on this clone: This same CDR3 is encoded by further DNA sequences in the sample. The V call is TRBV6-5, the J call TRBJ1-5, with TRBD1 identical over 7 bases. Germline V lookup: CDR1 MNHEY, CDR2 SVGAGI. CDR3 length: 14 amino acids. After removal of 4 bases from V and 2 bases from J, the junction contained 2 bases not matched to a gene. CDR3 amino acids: CASSLGQGNQPQHF. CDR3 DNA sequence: TGTGCCAGCAGTTTAGGACAGGGCAATCAGCCCCAGCATTTT.

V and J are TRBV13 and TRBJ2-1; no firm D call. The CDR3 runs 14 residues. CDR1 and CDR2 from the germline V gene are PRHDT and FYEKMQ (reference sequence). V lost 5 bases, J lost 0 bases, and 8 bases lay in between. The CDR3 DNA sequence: TGTGCCAGCAGCGATTACTACTCCTACAATGAGCAGTTCTTC. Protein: CASSDYYSYNEQFF.

The CDR3 nucleotides read TGTGCCAGCAGCTCCCCGGACAGGGGGATTTTAGCTTGGGAGACCCAGTACTTC. Its translation: CASSSPDRGILAWETQYF. The rearrangement uses TRBV7-8 and TRBJ2-5; 10 nucleotides line up with TRBD1. In germline, CDR1 is SGHVS, CDR2 FQNEAQ. CDR3 length: 18 amino acids. V was clipped by 4 bases and J by 5 bases; unmatched bases: 16.

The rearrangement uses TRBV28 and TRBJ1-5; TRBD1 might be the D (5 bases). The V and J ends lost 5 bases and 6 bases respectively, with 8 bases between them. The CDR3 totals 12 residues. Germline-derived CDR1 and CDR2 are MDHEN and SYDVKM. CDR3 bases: TGTGCCAGCAGTGTAAGGGGTCAGCCCCAGCATTTT. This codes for CASSVRGQPQHF.

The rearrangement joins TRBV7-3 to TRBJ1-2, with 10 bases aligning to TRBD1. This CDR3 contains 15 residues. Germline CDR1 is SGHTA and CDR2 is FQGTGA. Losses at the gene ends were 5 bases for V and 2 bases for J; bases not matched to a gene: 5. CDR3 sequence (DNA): TGTGCCAGCAGCGAGACAGGGGGCGCAAACTATGGCTACACCTTC. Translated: CASSETGGANYGYTF.

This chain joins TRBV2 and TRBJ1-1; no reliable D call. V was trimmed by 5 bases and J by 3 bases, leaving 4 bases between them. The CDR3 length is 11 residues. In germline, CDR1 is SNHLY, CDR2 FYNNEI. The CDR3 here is CASSFYTEAFF. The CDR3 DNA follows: TGTGCCAGCAGTTTTTACACTGAAGCTTTCTTT.

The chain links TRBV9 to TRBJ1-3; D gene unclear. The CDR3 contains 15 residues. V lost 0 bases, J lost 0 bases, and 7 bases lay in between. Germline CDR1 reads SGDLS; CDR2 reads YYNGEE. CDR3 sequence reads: CASSVGPSSGNTIYF. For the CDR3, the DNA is TGTGCCAGCAGCGTAGGCCCGTCCTCTGGAAACACCATATATTTT.

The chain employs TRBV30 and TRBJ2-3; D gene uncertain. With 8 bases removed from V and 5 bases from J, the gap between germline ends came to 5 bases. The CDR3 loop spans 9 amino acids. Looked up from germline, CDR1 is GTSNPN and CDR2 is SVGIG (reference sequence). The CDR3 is CAPRDTQYF. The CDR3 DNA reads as TGTGCCCCCCGAGATACGCAGTATTTT.

The CDR3: CASSSSDEVNTEAFF. The CDR3 DNA follows: TGTGCCAGCAGCTCGAGCGACGAAGTGAACACTGAAGCTTTCTTT. This chain joins TRBV5-5 and TRBJ1-1; D uncertain. Trimming removed 3 bases at V and 0 bases at J, with 12 bases between. Germline V gene data show CDR1 as SGHKS and CDR2 as YYEKEE (reference sequence). The CDR3 consists of 15 residues.

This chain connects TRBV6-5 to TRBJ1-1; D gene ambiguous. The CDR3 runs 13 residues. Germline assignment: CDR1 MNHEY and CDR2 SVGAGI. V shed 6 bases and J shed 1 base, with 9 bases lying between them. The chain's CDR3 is CASRLYKNTEAFF. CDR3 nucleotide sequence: TGTGCCAGCAGACTATATAAGAACACTGAAGCTTTCTTT.

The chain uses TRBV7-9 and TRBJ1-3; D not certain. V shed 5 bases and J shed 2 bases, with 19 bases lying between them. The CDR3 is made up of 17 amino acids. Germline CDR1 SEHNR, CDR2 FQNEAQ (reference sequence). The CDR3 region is CASSPPSDRRTGNTIYF. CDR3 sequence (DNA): TGTGCCAGCAGCCCTCCTTCGGACCGGCGGACTGGAAACACCATATATTTT.

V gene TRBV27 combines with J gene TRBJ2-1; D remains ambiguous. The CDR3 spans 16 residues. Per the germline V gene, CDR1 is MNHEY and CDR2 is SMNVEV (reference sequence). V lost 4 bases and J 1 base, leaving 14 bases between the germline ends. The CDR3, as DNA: TGTGCCAGCAGTTCAGACACCTTTGGGTCCTACAATGAGCAGTTCTTC. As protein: CASSSDTFGSYNEQFF.

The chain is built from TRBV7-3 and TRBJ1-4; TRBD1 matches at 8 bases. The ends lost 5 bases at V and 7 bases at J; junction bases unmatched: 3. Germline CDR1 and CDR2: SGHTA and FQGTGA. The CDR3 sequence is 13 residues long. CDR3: CASSSDRGEKLFF. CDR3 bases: TGTGCCAGCAGCAGTGACAGGGGTGAAAAACTGTTTTTT.

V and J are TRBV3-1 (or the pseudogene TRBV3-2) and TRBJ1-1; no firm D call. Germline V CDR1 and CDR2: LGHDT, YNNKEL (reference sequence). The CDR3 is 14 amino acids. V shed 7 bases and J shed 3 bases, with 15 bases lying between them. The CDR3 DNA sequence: TGTGCCAGCAATCAGGACGATTTAGACACTGAAGCTTTCTTT. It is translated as CASNQDDLDTEAFF.

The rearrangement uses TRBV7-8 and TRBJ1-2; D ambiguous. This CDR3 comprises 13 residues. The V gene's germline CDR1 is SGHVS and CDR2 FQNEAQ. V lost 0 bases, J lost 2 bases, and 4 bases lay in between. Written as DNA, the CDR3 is TGTGCCAGCAGCTTAGCGCAGAACTATGGCTACACCTTC. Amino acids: CASSLAQNYGYTF.

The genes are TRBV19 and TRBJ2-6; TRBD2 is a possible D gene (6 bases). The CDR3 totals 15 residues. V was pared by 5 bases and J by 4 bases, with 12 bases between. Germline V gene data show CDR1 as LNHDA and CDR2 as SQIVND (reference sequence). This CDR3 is CASSGGGTGANVLTF. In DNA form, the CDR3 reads TGTGCCAGTAGTGGTGGGGGGACGGGGGCCAACGTCCTGACTTTC. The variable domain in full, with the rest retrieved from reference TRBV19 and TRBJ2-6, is DGGITQSPKYLFRKEGQNVTLSCEQNLNHDAMYWYRQDPGQGLRLIYYSQIVNDFQKGDIAEGYSVSREKKESFPLTVTSAQKNPTAFYLCASSGGGTGANVLTFGAGSRLTVL.

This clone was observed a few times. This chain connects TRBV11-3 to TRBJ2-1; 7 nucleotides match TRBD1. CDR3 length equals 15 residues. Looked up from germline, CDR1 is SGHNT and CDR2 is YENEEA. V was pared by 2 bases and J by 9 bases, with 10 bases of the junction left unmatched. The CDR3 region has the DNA TGTGCCAGCAGCTTAAGTCAGGGGGATGTAGTTGAGCAGTTCTTC. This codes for CASSLSQGDVVEQFF.

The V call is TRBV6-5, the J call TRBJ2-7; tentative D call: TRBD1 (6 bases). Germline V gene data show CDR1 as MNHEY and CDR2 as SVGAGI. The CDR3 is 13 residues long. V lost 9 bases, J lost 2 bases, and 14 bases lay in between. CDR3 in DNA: TGTGCCAGGCGACGGGGACAAACCTACGAGCAGTACTTC. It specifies CARRRGQTYEQYF.

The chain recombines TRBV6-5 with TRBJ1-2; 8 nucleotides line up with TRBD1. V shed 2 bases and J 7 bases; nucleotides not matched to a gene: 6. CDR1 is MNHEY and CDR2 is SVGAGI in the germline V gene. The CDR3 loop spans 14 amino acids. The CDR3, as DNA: TGTGCCAGCAGTTACGGGGCAGGGGGCTTTGGCTACACCTTC. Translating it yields CASSYGAGGFGYTF.

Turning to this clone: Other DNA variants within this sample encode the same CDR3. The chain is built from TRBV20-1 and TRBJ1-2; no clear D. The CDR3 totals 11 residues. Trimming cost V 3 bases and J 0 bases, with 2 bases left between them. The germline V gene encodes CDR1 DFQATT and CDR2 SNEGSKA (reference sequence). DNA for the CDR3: TGCAGTGCTAGGACTAACTATGGCTACACCTTC. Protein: CSARTNYGYTF.

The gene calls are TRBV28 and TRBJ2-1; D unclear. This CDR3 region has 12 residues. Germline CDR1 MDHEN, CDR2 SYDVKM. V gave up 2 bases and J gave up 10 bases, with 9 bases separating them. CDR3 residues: CASSLPQVEQFF. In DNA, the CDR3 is TGTGCCAGCAGTTTACCCCAGGTGGAGCAGTTCTTC.

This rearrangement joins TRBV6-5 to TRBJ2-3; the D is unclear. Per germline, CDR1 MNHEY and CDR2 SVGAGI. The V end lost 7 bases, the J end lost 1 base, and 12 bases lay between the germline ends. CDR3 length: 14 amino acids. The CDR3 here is CASTLSWGTDTQYF. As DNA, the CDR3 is TGTGCCAGCACCCTCTCGTGGGGCACAGATACGCAGTATTTT.

The CDR3 is CASGLDRAEAFF. The DNA for the CDR3 is TGTGCTAGTGGTTTGGACAGAGCTGAAGCTTTCTTT. The J gene is TRBJ1-1, the V gene TRBV12-5, with D unresolved. Per the germline V gene, CDR1 is LGHNT and CDR2 is FRNRAP. V was shortened by 1 base and J by 6 bases, with 6 bases between the two germline ends. The CDR3 is 12 amino acids.

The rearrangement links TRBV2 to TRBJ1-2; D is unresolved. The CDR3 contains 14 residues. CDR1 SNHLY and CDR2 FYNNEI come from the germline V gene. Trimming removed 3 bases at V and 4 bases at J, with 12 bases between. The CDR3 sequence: CASSEFGGTYGYTF. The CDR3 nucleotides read TGTGCCAGCAGTGAGTTTGGAGGAACCTATGGCTACACCTTC.

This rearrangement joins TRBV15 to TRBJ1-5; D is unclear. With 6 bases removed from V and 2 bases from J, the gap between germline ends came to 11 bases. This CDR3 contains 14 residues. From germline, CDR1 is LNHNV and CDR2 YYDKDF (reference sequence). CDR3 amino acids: CATSPDVRNQPQHF. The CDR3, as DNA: TGTGCCACCAGTCCAGACGTACGCAATCAGCCCCAGCATTTT.

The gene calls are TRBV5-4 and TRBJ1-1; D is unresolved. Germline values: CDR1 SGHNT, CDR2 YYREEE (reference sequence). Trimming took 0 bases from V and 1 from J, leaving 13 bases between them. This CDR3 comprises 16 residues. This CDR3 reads CASSLGVQAQNTEAFF. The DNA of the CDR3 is TGTGCCAGCAGCTTGGGTGTGCAGGCTCAGAACACTGAAGCTTTCTTT.

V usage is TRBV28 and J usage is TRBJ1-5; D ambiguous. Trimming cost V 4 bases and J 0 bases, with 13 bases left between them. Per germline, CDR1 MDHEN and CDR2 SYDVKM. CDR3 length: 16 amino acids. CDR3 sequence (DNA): TGTGCCAGCAGTTCCTACCCGGGCGATAGCAATCAGCCCCAGCATTTT. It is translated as CASSSYPGDSNQPQHF.

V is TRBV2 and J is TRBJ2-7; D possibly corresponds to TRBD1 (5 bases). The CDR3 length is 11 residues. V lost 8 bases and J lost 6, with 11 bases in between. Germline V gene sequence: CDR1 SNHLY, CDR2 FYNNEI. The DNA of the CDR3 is TGTGCCAGCGGGGCAAAGATCGAGCAGTACTTC. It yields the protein CASGAKIEQYF. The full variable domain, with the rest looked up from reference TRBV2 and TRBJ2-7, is EPEVTQTPSHQVTQMGQEVILRCVPISNHLYFYWYRQILGQKVEFLVSFYNNEISEKSEIFDDQFSVERPDGSNFTLKIRSTKLEDSAMYFCASGAKIEQYFGPGTRLTVT.